This note documents a single TCR beta chain sequence. Its cognate antigen is unknown. This CDR3 contains 13 residues. V lost 6 bases to trimming and J lost 5 bases, with 13 bases between them. CDR1 is MNHNS, CDR2 SASEGT, per germline. This sample stems from a study of graft-versus-host responses after intestinal transplantation. The overall study: Among the recipients, all got anti-thymocyte globulin induction and then tacrolimus and steroids for around three years.

The table came from immunoSEQ multiplex PCR; TCRdb's copy has only in-frame clones and leaves some out. The sample yields about 88,000 clones, 94% seen once. The chain is built from TRBV6-1 and TRBJ1-2; tentative D call: TRBD1 (5 bases). Sequencing was performed on unstimulated CD4+ T cells sorted from spleen or lymph node cells, taken before transplant. This TCR derives from a human donor who was the organ donor for an intestinal transplant. The CDR3: CASRPREGYGYTF. The CDR3 region has the DNA TGTGCCAGCAGGCCCAGGGAAGGGTATGGCTACACCTTC.